The clone carrying this TCR beta chain was counted a single time. The CDR3 spans 12 residues. V was cut by 2 bases and J by 16 bases, with 15 bases left in between. Germline V CDR1 and CDR2: MDHEN, SYDVKM. This record comes from a study of shared clonotypes between healthy human individuals. Profiled with immunoSEQ multiplex PCR; TCRdb holds only in-frame clones, not every one. This sample yields some 2.4 million clones, of which 93% are seen a single time; roughly 0.36% belongs to the top ten. The source is a young man in good health. Some clones in this sample may be carry-over from other donors' samples. The chain recombines TRBV28 with TRBJ2-1; D remains ambiguous. What was sequenced was naive CD4+ T cells from PBMCs. Regarding subset: CD45RA+ positively selected. In DNA, the CDR3 is TGTGCCAGCAGTTTAATCGGGCAGGCCGGATTCTTC. Encoded protein: CASSLIGQAGFF.